This TCR beta chain is from a study of blood T cell repertoires in COVID-19. Study as a whole: The origin of the acute and convalescent COVID-19 samples was the United States, Italy and Spain. From T cells, B-cell-depleted T cells, or PBMCs came the material, which was cDNA or gDNA.

Germline CDR1 is SNHLY and CDR2 is FYNNEI. V was pared by 5 bases and J by 4 bases, with 7 bases of the junction left unmatched. This CDR3 comprises 15 residues. This clone turned up a few times. Clones were read by immunoSEQ multiplex PCR, and TCRdb kept only the in-frame ones, dropping some. The table includes approximately 200,000 clones, roughly 80% detected once. This rearrangement joins TRBV2 to TRBJ2-3; 9 bases align to TRBD1. The specimen sequenced was peripheral blood. The source of this sequence is a woman in her 30s who had recovered from COVID-19. The CDR3 protein is CASSTGTGSADTQYF. The CDR3 DNA follows: TGTGCCAGCAGTACCGGGACAGGGTCTGCAGATACGCAGTATTTT.